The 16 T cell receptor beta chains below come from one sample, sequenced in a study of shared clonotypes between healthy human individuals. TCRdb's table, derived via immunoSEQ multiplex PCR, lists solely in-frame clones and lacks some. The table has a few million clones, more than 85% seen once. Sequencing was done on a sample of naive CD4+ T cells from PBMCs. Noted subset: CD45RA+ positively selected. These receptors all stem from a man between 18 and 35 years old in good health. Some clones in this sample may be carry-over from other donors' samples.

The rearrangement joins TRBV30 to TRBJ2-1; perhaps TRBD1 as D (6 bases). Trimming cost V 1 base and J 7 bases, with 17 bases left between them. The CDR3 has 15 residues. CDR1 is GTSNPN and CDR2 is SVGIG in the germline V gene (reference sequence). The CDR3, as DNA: TGTGCCTGGAGTGCGCCAGGGGCCATGGGGAATGAGCAGTTCTTC. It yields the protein CAWSAPGAMGNEQFF.

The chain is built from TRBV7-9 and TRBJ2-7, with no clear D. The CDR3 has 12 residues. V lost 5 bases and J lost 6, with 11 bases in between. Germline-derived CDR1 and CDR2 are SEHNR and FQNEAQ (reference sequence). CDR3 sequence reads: CASSKPPGEQYF. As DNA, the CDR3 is TGTGCCAGCAGCAAACCCCCGGGCGAGCAGTACTTC.

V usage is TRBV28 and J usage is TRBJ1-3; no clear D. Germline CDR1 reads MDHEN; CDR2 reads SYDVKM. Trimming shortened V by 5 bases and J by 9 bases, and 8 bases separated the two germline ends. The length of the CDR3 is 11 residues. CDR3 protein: CASSLAGTIYF. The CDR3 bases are TGTGCCAGCAGTCTTGCTGGCACCATATATTTT. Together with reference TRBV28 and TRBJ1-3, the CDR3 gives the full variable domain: DVKVTQSSRYLVKRTGEKVFLECVQDMDHENMFWYRQDPGLGLRLIYFSYDVKMKEKGDIPEGYSVSREKKERFSLILESASTNQTSMYLCASSLAGTIYFGEGSWLTVV.

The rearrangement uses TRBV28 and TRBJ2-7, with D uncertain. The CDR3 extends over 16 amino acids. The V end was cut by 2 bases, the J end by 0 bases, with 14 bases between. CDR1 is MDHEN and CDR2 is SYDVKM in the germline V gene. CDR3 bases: TGTGCCAGCAGTTTAGGAACGCGGCGGATCTCCTACGAGCAGTACTTC. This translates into CASSLGTRRISYEQYF.

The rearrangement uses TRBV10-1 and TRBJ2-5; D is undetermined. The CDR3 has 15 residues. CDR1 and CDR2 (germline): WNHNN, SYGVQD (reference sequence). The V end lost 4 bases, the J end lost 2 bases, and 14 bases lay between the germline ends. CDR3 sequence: CASSGWQPAQETQYF. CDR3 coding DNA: TGCGCCAGCAGTGGTTGGCAGCCGGCGCAAGAGACCCAGTACTTC.

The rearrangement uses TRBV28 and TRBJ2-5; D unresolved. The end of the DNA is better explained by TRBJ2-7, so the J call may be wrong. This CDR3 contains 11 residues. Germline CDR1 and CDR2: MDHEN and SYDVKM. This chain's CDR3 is CASSLGYEQYF. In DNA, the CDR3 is TGTGCCAGCAGTTTAGGGTACGAGCAGTACTTC.

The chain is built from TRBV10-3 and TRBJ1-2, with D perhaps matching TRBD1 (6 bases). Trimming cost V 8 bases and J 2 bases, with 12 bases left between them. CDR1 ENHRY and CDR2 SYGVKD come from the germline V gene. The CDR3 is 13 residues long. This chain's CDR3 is CAIAGQLNYGYTF. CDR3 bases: TGTGCCATCGCGGGACAACTAAACTATGGCTACACCTTC.

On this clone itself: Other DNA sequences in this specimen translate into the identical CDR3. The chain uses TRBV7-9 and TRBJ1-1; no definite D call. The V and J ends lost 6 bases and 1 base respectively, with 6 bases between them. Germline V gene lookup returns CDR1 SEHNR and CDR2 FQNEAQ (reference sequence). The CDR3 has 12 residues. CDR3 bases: TGTGCCAGCAGTTCATCGAACACTGAAGCTTTCTTT. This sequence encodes CASSSSNTEAFF.

CDR3 amino acids: CASSLDPYSYNEQFF. Here the CDR3 DNA reads TGTGCCAGCAGTCTCGACCCGTACTCCTACAATGAGCAGTTCTTC. This chain links TRBV2 with TRBJ2-1; no definite D call. The CDR3 is made up of 15 amino acids. The germline CDR1 and CDR2 sequences are SNHLY and FYNNEI. Trimming left V 5 bases short and J 0 bases short, with 11 bases between.

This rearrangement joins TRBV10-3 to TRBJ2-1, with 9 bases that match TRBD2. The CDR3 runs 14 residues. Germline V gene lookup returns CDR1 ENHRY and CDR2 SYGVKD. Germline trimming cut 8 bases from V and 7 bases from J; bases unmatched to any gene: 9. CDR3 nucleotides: TGTGCCATCCAGACTAGCGGCTTTTTTAATGAGCAGTTCTTC. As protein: CAIQTSGFFNEQFF.

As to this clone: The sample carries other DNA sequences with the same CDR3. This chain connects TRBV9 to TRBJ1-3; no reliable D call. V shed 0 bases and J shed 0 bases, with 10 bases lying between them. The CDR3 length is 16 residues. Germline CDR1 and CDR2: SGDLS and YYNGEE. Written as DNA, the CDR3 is TGTGCCAGCAGCGTAGCTGGAGGGAGCTCTGGAAACACCATATATTTT. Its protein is CASSVAGGSSGNTIYF.

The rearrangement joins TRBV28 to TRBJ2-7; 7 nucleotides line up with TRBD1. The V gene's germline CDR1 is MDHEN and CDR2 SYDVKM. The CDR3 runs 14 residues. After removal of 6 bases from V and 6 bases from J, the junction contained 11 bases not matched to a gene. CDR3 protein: CASSPLGRGFEQYF. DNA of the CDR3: TGTGCCAGCAGCCCCCTGGGCAGGGGGTTCGAGCAGTACTTC.

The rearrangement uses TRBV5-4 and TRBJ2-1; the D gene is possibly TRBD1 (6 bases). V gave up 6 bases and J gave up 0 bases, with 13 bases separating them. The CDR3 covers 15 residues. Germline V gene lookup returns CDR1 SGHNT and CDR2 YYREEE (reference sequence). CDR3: CASTTDSFSYNEQFF. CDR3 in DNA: TGTGCCAGCACGACGGACAGTTTCTCCTACAATGAGCAGTTCTTC.

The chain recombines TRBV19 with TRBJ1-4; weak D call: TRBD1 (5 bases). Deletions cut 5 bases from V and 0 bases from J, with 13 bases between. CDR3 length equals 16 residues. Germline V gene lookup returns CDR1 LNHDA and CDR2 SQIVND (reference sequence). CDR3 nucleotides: TGTGCCAGTAGTTTGGGGGGAGCCGCAACTAATGAAAAACTGTTTTTT. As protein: CASSLGGAATNEKLFF.

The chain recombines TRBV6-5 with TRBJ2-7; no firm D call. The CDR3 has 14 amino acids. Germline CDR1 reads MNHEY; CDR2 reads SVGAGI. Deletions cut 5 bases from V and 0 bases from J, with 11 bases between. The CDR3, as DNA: TGTGCCAGCAGTCGACTGCAAACCTCCTACGAGCAGTACTTC. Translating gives CASSRLQTSYEQYF.

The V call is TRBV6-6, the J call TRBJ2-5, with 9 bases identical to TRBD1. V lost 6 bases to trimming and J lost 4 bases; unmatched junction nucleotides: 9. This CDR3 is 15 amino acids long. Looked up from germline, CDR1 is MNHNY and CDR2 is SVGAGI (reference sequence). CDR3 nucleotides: TGTGCCAGCAGCGACCCGGGACAGGGATTAGAGACCCAGTACTTC. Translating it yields CASSDPGQGLETQYF.